The rows below give T cell receptor beta chains drawn from one sample of a study of vaccination effects on CD4 cells after COVID-19. TCRdb keeps only in-frame clones here, not all; method: immunoSEQ multiplex PCR. The sample lists around 66,000 clones, around 74% seen once, with about 2.3% in the top ten. These receptors have no identified antigens. The sequencing here drew on CD4+ T cells from PBMCs cultured without peptide, taken after COVID-19 vaccination. Receptors originate from a human donor who received a COVID-19 vaccine. Both conserved end residues are part of each CDR3. D genes are given only for firm matches. Part of the rows lack a size; the others show once, few, many or a class for expanded clones.

CDR3nt: TGTGCCATCAGAAAAGAACAGGGTGCAAATTCACCCCTCCACTTT; CDR3aa: CAIRKEQGANSPLHF; v_gene: TRBV10-3; d_gene: -; abundance: -; j_gene: TRBJ1-6; len: 15
CDR3nt: TGTGCCAGCAGTTACGAATACAGGGGTTTTGAGCAGTTCTTC; CDR3aa: CASSYEYRGFEQFF; v_gene: TRBV6-6; d_gene: TRBD1; abundance: once; j_gene: TRBJ2-1; len: 14
CDR3nt: TGTGCCAGCACCCGCCGGGGGCTTAGGGAGACCCAGTACTTC; CDR3aa: CASTRRGLRETQYF; v_gene: TRBV2; d_gene: -; abundance: -; j_gene: TRBJ2-5; len: 14
CDR3nt: TGTGCCAGCAGCTTATTGGGTGGCGTCGGGGGGGAAGGTGGTTATACGCAGTATTTT; CDR3aa: CASSLLGGVGGEGGYTQYF; v_gene: TRBV7-9; d_gene: TRBD2; abundance: -; j_gene: TRBJ2-3; len: 19
CDR3nt: TGTGCCAGCAGTTACAAGCTGTCCGGAAACACCATATATTTT; CDR3aa: CASSYKLSGNTIYF; v_gene: TRBV6-6; d_gene: -; abundance: -; j_gene: TRBJ1-3; len: 14
CDR3nt: TGTGCCAGCAGTTCGGACAGGGTAACGGTCACTGAAGCTTTCTTT; CDR3aa: CASSSDRVTVTEAFF; v_gene: TRBV2; d_gene: TRBD1; abundance: -; j_gene: TRBJ1-1; len: 15
CDR3nt: TGTGCTAGTGGTTTGGTGACATCTAACTCTGGGGCCAACGTCCTGACTTTC; CDR3aa: CASGLVTSNSGANVLTF; v_gene: TRBV12-5; d_gene: -; abundance: -; j_gene: TRBJ2-6; len: 17
CDR3nt: TGTGCCAGCTCACCAAGACTAGCGGCAGATACGCAGTATTTT; CDR3aa: CASSPRLAADTQYF; v_gene: TRBV18; d_gene: TRBD2; abundance: -; j_gene: TRBJ2-3; len: 14
CDR3nt: TGTGCCTGGAGTCGAAACATAGAAGCTTTCTTT; CDR3aa: CAWSRNIEAFF; v_gene: TRBV30; d_gene: -; abundance: -; j_gene: TRBJ1-1; len: 11
CDR3nt: TGCAGTGCTAGTGGTCTAGCGGGGGGGCCGTCGCAGACCCAGTACTTC; CDR3aa: CSASGLAGGPSQTQYF; v_gene: TRBV20-1; d_gene: TRBD2; abundance: -; j_gene: TRBJ2-5; len: 16
CDR3nt: TGTGCCAGCAGTGACCCCGGTCGCGGATCACGAGCTTTCTTT; CDR3aa: CASSDPGRGSRAFF; v_gene: TRBV6-4; d_gene: -; abundance: once; j_gene: TRBJ1-1; len: 14
CDR3nt: TGTGCCAGCAATAATGGACAGAAGAATTCACCCCTCCACTTT; CDR3aa: CASNNGQKNSPLHF; v_gene: TRBV6-4; d_gene: -; abundance: -; j_gene: TRBJ1-6; len: 14
CDR3nt: TGTGCCAGCAGTGACCGCCAGGGGGGTACAGATACGCAGTATTTT; CDR3aa: CASSDRQGGTDTQYF; v_gene: TRBV6-1; d_gene: -; abundance: -; j_gene: TRBJ2-3; len: 15
CDR3nt: TGTGCCAGCAGGCAGGGGGCTTTAGAAAAACTGTTTTTT; CDR3aa: CASRQGALEKLFF; v_gene: TRBV11-2; d_gene: TRBD1; abundance: -; j_gene: TRBJ1-4; len: 13
CDR3nt: TGCAGCGTGAGCGGGGGGGCCTCCGATACGCAGTATTTT; CDR3aa: CSVSGGASDTQYF; v_gene: TRBV29-1; d_gene: TRBD2; abundance: once; j_gene: TRBJ2-3; len: 13
CDR3nt: TGTGCCAGCTCACCACTCGTCCAGGCTGGAAACACCATATATTTT; CDR3aa: CASSPLVQAGNTIYF; v_gene: TRBV18; d_gene: -; abundance: -; j_gene: TRBJ1-3; len: 15
CDR3nt: TGTGCCAGCAAGAGGTATTATGGCTACACCTTC; CDR3aa: CASKRYYGYTF; v_gene: TRBV25-1; d_gene: -; abundance: -; j_gene: TRBJ1-2; len: 11
CDR3nt: TGTGCCAGCTCCGGGGCCCCCACAGATACGCAGTATTTT; CDR3aa: CASSGAPTDTQYF; v_gene: TRBV18; d_gene: -; abundance: -; j_gene: TRBJ2-3; len: 13
CDR3nt: TGTGCCAGCTCACCTCAAGGGGGTAACGAAAAACTGTTTTTT; CDR3aa: CASSPQGGNEKLFF; v_gene: TRBV18; d_gene: -; abundance: -; j_gene: TRBJ1-4; len: 14
CDR3nt: TGTGCCAGCACCTTTCAGCGGGGGGGCGGGGATACGCAGTATTTT; CDR3aa: CASTFQRGGGDTQYF; v_gene: TRBV2; d_gene: TRBD2; abundance: once; j_gene: TRBJ2-3; len: 15
CDR3nt: TGTGCCAGCAGCAACGTAGGGAAGGGCACTGAAGCTTTCTTT; CDR3aa: CASSNVGKGTEAFF; v_gene: TRBV3-1/TRBV3-2; d_gene: -; abundance: -; j_gene: TRBJ1-1; len: 14
CDR3nt: TGTGCCAGCAGCCCCGGGCGGAACGGGGAGCTGTTTTTT; CDR3aa: CASSPGRNGELFF; v_gene: TRBV7-3; d_gene: -; abundance: -; j_gene: TRBJ2-2; len: 13
CDR3nt: TGCGCCAGCAGCCAAGGGGGGTTTGTCTATGGCTACACCTTC; CDR3aa: CASSQGGFVYGYTF; v_gene: TRBV4-1; d_gene: -; abundance: -; j_gene: TRBJ1-2; len: 14
CDR3nt: TGTGCCTGGAGTACAGGACAGGGCACCATTAGGGGCTACACCTTC; CDR3aa: CAWSTGQGTIRGYTF; v_gene: TRBV30; d_gene: TRBD1; abundance: -; j_gene: TRBJ1-2; len: 15
CDR3nt: TGTGCCAGCAGCTTGTGGACAGGGGGCGCGGAAAAACTGTTTTTT; CDR3aa: CASSLWTGGAEKLFF; v_gene: TRBV5-8; d_gene: TRBD1; abundance: -; j_gene: TRBJ1-4; len: 15
CDR3nt: TGTGCCAGCAGCTTGCAGGGACCTGGGGGCTCACCCCTCCACTTT; CDR3aa: CASSLQGPGGSPLHF; v_gene: TRBV7-9; d_gene: -; abundance: few; j_gene: TRBJ1-6; len: 15
CDR3nt: TGTGCCAGTAGTATCGCTGATAAGGGTATGGGCTACACCTTC; CDR3aa: CASSIADKGMGYTF; v_gene: TRBV19; d_gene: -; abundance: -; j_gene: TRBJ1-2; len: 14
CDR3nt: TGTGCCAGCTCACCACAGAACACCGGGGAGCTGTTTTTT; CDR3aa: CASSPQNTGELFF; v_gene: TRBV18; d_gene: -; abundance: few; j_gene: TRBJ2-2; len: 13
CDR3nt: TGTGCCAGCAGTTACGAGACAGGGGGCGAAAAACTGTTTTTT; CDR3aa: CASSYETGGEKLFF; v_gene: TRBV6-5; d_gene: TRBD1; abundance: -; j_gene: TRBJ1-4; len: 14
CDR3nt: TGTGCCAGCAGTGGGCCGGGCCCGTTCGACTTATATAGCAATCAGCCCCAGCATTTT; CDR3aa: CASSGPGPFDLYSNQPQHF; v_gene: TRBV6-1; d_gene: -; abundance: few; j_gene: TRBJ1-5; len: 19
CDR3nt: TGCAGCGCCCAGGGGTATAACTATGGCTACACCTTC; CDR3aa: CSAQGYNYGYTF; v_gene: TRBV29-1; d_gene: -; abundance: -; j_gene: TRBJ1-2; len: 12
CDR3nt: TGTGCCAGCTCACCACCGTTAAGGCCTAGGACTGAAGCTTTCTTT; CDR3aa: CASSPPLRPRTEAFF; v_gene: TRBV18; d_gene: -; abundance: -; j_gene: TRBJ1-1; len: 15
CDR3nt: TGTGCCAGCAGTAAACTAGACGCAGATACGCAGTATTTT; CDR3aa: CASSKLDADTQYF; v_gene: TRBV4-2; d_gene: -; abundance: -; j_gene: TRBJ2-3; len: 13
CDR3nt: TGTGCCAGCAGCGTAACTACTCTCACGGCCCAGTACTTC; CDR3aa: CASSVTTLTAQYF; v_gene: TRBV7-8; d_gene: -; abundance: -; j_gene: TRBJ2-5; len: 13
CDR3nt: TGTGCCATCGGGACCTTAGGCACAGATACGCAGTATTTT; CDR3aa: CAIGTLGTDTQYF; v_gene: TRBV15; d_gene: -; abundance: -; j_gene: TRBJ2-3; len: 13
CDR3nt: TGTGCCAGCAGCTTAGGGTCTTTTAATTCACCCCTCCACTTT; CDR3aa: CASSLGSFNSPLHF; v_gene: TRBV7-3; d_gene: -; abundance: few; j_gene: TRBJ1-6; len: 14
CDR3nt: TGTGCCATCAGTGAGTCGATTGGAATGGATAGAAACTATGGCTACACCTTC; CDR3aa: CAISESIGMDRNYGYTF; v_gene: TRBV10-3; d_gene: -; abundance: once; j_gene: TRBJ1-2; len: 17
CDR3nt: TGCGCCAGCAGCCCAGGCAGGGTTGGGGAGCAGTTCTTC; CDR3aa: CASSPGRVGEQFF; v_gene: TRBV10-1; d_gene: -; abundance: -; j_gene: TRBJ2-1; len: 13
CDR3nt: TGTGCCAGCTCACCACCGGACACGAGGTCCTACAATGAGCAGTTCTTC; CDR3aa: CASSPPDTRSYNEQFF; v_gene: TRBV18; d_gene: -; abundance: -; j_gene: TRBJ2-1; len: 16
CDR3nt: TGTGCCAGCAGCCAAGAGTGGACCGCCGCTAATGAAAAACTGTTTTTT; CDR3aa: CASSQEWTAANEKLFF; v_gene: TRBV4-2; d_gene: -; abundance: -; j_gene: TRBJ1-4; len: 16
CDR3nt: TGCGCCAGCAGCTTGGTTCGGGGTTCCGGGGAGCTGTTTTTT; CDR3aa: CASSLVRGSGELFF; v_gene: TRBV5-1; d_gene: -; abundance: -; j_gene: TRBJ2-2; len: 14
CDR3nt: TGTGCCAGCAGCCCGAGGGACACAAACCTTCCCCCTGGGGCCAACGTCCTGACTTTC; CDR3aa: CASSPRDTNLPPGANVLTF; v_gene: TRBV5-5; d_gene: -; abundance: -; j_gene: TRBJ2-6; len: 19
CDR3nt: TGTGCCAGCAGCCTTGGACAGGATAGCAATCAGCCCCAGCATTTT; CDR3aa: CASSLGQDSNQPQHF; v_gene: TRBV3-1/TRBV3-2; d_gene: TRBD1; abundance: -; j_gene: TRBJ1-5; len: 15
CDR3nt: TGTGCCAGCAGATCGGACAGGAACACTGAAGCTTTCTTT; CDR3aa: CASRSDRNTEAFF; v_gene: TRBV5-4; d_gene: -; abundance: once; j_gene: TRBJ1-1; len: 13